Presented here are 28 T cell receptor beta chains from one specimen sequenced in a study of OX40 agonist ivuxolimab in advanced cancers. Clones were sequenced by immunoSEQ multiplex PCR, and TCRdb holds only the in-frame ones, with some missing. In the table there are around 95,000 clones, around 91% of which are singletons. Sequencing was performed on CD4+ or CD8+ T cells sorted from blood, taken in a trial of the OX40 agonist ivuxolimab. Source of these receptors: an adult with an advanced solid tumor such as melanoma, head and neck, liver or kidney cancer.

The chain links TRBV28 to TRBJ1-3; D perhaps matches TRBD1 (5 bases). From germline, CDR1 is MDHEN and CDR2 SYDVKM. CDR3 size: 17 residues. With 6 bases removed from V and 0 bases from J, the gap between germline ends came to 18 bases. Here the CDR3 reads CASRWAGGDISGNTIYF. For the CDR3, the DNA is TGTGCCAGCAGATGGGCCGGGGGAGATATCTCTGGAAACACCATATATTTT.

The CDR3 loop is CASSEAVSRSYF. DNA for the CDR3: TGTGCCAGCAGTGAAGCGGTCAGCCGGAGTTACTTC. The chain has TRBV2 and TRBJ2-7; no firm D call. The CDR3 extends over 12 amino acids. Trimming took off 0 bases at V and 13 bases at J, with 13 bases between the two ends. Per germline, CDR1 SNHLY and CDR2 FYNNEI.

The rearrangement uses TRBV6-6 and TRBJ2-2; 7 bases map to TRBD2. Looked up from germline, CDR1 is MNHNY and CDR2 is SVGAGI (reference sequence). This CDR3 is 13 amino acids long. The V segment lost 7 bases and the J segment 6 bases; nucleotides outside the gene matches: 5. In DNA, the CDR3 is TGTGCCAGCAAACTAGCGTCGGCCGGGGAGCTGTTTTTT. Its translation: CASKLASAGELFF.

This clone appeared a single time. This rearrangement joins TRBV10-2 to TRBJ2-7; TRBD2 agrees at 11 bases. This CDR3 region has 14 residues. Germline CDR1 and CDR2: WSHSY and SAAADI. The trim removed 5 bases at V and 4 bases at J, leaving 4 bases unmatched. The CDR3 is CASSLSGRVYEQYF. The CDR3 DNA is TGCGCCAGCAGTCTTAGCGGGAGGGTTTACGAGCAGTACTTC.

The rearrangement links TRBV9 to TRBJ1-4; D not certain. V lost 3 bases, J lost 3 bases, and 12 bases lay in between. Looked up from germline, CDR1 is SGDLS and CDR2 is YYNGEE. This CDR3 has 15 residues. The CDR3 protein is CASSARLTANEKLFF. As DNA, the CDR3 is TGTGCCAGCAGCGCCAGACTTACGGCTAATGAAAAACTGTTTTTT.

This rearrangement joins TRBV6-5 to TRBJ1-6; D gene uncertain. Trimming left V 4 bases short and J 9 bases short, with 16 bases between. The CDR3 totals 15 residues. Germline V gene data show CDR1 as MNHEY and CDR2 as SVGAGI. The CDR3 sequence is CASSLYGSGVSPLHF. The CDR3 coding sequence is TGTGCCAGCAGTTTGTACGGGAGTGGAGTTTCACCCCTCCACTTT.

This clone occurred once. V usage is TRBV19 and J usage is TRBJ1-2, with 10 bases identical to TRBD1. V shed 3 bases and J 5 bases; nucleotides not matched to a gene: 18. CDR1 and CDR2 from the germline V gene are LNHDA and SQIVND (reference sequence). The CDR3 runs 19 residues. Written as DNA, the CDR3 is TGTGCCAGTAGTATCTCGATCTCAGGACAGGGGGTGACCAGATATGGCTACACCTTC. Its translation: CASSISISGQGVTRYGYTF.

The chain carries TRBV6-6 and TRBJ2-3, with D possibly called TRBD1 or TRBD2 (7 bases each). The germline V gene has CDR1 MNHNY and CDR2 SVGAGI (reference sequence). Trimming removed 6 bases from V and 1 base from J, with 17 bases in between. The CDR3 consists of 16 residues. CDR3 sequence (DNA): TGTGCCAGCAGCCTATGGGAGGGACAGCGCACAGATACGCAGTATTTT. This translates into CASSLWEGQRTDTQYF.

The rearrangement joins TRBV5-4 to TRBJ2-7; TRBD1 might be the D (5 bases). V gave up 4 bases and J gave up 1 base, with 15 bases separating them. Per germline, CDR1 SGHNT and CDR2 YYREEE (reference sequence). This CDR3 has 15 amino acids. The CDR3 sequence: CASSPSSDKSYEQYF. For the CDR3, the DNA is TGTGCCAGCAGCCCGAGCTCGGACAAGTCCTACGAGCAGTACTTC.

This chain connects TRBV7-3 to TRBJ2-2, with D possibly being TRBD2 (6 bases). This CDR3 is 13 amino acids long. Germline CDR1 is SGHTA and CDR2 is FQGTGA. V lost 4 bases and J 6 bases, leaving 9 bases between the germline ends. CDR3 coding DNA: TGTGCCAGCAGCTATACGGGGGCCGGGGAGCTGTTTTTT. Amino acid sequence: CASSYTGAGELFF.

This chain uses TRBV11-3 with TRBJ2-2; D gene ambiguous. V was trimmed by 0 bases and J by 5 bases, leaving 7 bases between them. This CDR3 region has 14 residues. In germline, CDR1 is SGHNT, CDR2 YENEEA. This chain's CDR3 is CASSLDFGTGELFF. The CDR3 bases are TGTGCCAGCAGCTTAGATTTTGGGACCGGGGAGCTGTTTTTT. The variable domain in full, with the rest retrieved from reference TRBV11-3 and TRBJ2-2, is EAGVVQSPRYKIIEKKQPVAFWCNPISGHNTLYWYLQNLGQGPELLIRYENEEAVDDSQLPKDRFSAERLKGVDSTLKIQPAELGDSAVYLCASSLDFGTGELFFGEGSRLTVL.

V gene TRBV27 combines with J gene TRBJ2-2, with TRBD1 as a possible D gene (6 bases). With 3 bases removed from V and 0 bases from J, the gap between germline ends came to 14 bases. The CDR3 spans 17 residues. CDR1 and CDR2 (germline): MNHEY, SMNVEV (reference sequence). This chain's CDR3 is CASSFIPDSTNTGELFF. As DNA, the CDR3 is TGTGCCAGCAGTTTCATCCCGGACAGCACGAACACCGGGGAGCTGTTTTTT.

The genes are TRBV2 and TRBJ1-2; TRBD1 matches at 7 bases. CDR3 length equals 14 residues. V lost 6 bases and J lost 0; bases outside the gene matches: 4. Per germline, CDR1 SNHLY and CDR2 FYNNEI. The DNA for the CDR3 is TGTGCCAGCAGCGGGGACAGAACTAACTATGGCTACACCTTC. Translated, it gives CASSGDRTNYGYTF.

The chain has TRBV7-9 and TRBJ2-7; D ambiguous. Germline V lookup: CDR1 SEHNR, CDR2 FQNEAQ (reference sequence). The ends were cut back, 4 bases at V and 5 bases at J, with 12 bases in the middle. The length of the CDR3 is 13 residues. For the CDR3, the DNA is TGTGCCAGCAGCTCCCTTGGCCTTAACGAGCAGTACTTC. It is translated as CASSSLGLNEQYF.

V usage is TRBV9 and J usage is TRBJ1-6; tentative D call: TRBD1 (5 bases). Germline CDR1 is SGDLS and CDR2 is YYNGEE. Trimming shortened V by 0 bases and J by 7 bases, and 11 bases separated the two germline ends. This CDR3 spans 15 amino acids. CDR3 in amino acids: CASSVAGQGNSPLHF. CDR3 sequence (DNA): TGTGCCAGCAGCGTAGCGGGTCAGGGCAATTCACCCCTCCACTTT.

The chain is built from TRBV7-9 and TRBJ2-7; TRBD2 aligns across 9 bases. With V trimmed by 2 bases and J by 2 bases, 4 bases remained unmatched. This CDR3 region has 15 residues. Germline CDR1 reads SEHNR; CDR2 reads FQNEAQ (reference sequence). CDR3 nucleotides: TGTGCCAGCAGCTTACGGGCTAGCGGGGCCTACGAGCAGTACTTC. It translates to CASSLRASGAYEQYF.

The genes are TRBV25-1 and TRBJ1-3; a possible D gene is TRBD1 (5 bases). This CDR3 contains 14 residues. V was clipped by 3 bases and J by 0 bases, with 6 bases between them. In germline, CDR1 is MGHDK, CDR2 SYGVNS. This CDR3 reads CASSEGGSGNTIYF. The CDR3 DNA follows: TGTGCCAGCAGTGAGGGGGGCTCTGGAAACACCATATATTTT.

The rearrangement joins TRBV10-1 to TRBJ1-1; the D gene is possibly TRBD1 (6 bases). CDR3 length: 15 residues. V was cut by 1 base and J by 1 base, with 10 bases left in between. CDR1 is WNHNN and CDR2 is SYGVQD in the germline V gene (reference sequence). The CDR3 nucleotides are TGCGCCAGCAGTGAGTGGCCGGGGGCGAACACTGAAGCTTTCTTT. Protein sequence: CASSEWPGANTEAFF.

V is TRBV11-2 and J is TRBJ2-7; D ambiguous. The CDR3 length is 12 residues. Trimming stripped 5 bases from V and 0 bases from J, with 5 bases between. CDR1 and CDR2 from the germline V gene are SGHAT and FQNNGV. The CDR3 protein is CASSASSYEQYF. As DNA, the CDR3 is TGTGCCAGCAGCGCCAGCTCCTACGAGCAGTACTTC.

V usage is TRBV13 and J usage is TRBJ2-5; D possibly corresponds to TRBD2 (6 bases). This CDR3 region has 17 residues. CDR1 and CDR2 (germline): PRHDT, FYEKMQ (reference sequence). V was clipped by 4 bases and J by 4 bases, with 22 bases between them. CDR3 DNA sequence: TGTGCCAGCAGCTCGCTTGGTGGGGGGAGTCCGCGAGAGACCCAGTACTTC. Its translation is CASSSLGGGSPRETQYF.

This chain connects TRBV19 to TRBJ1-2, with 7 nucleotides matching TRBD1. Germline V gives CDR1 LNHDA, CDR2 SQIVND (reference sequence). This CDR3 has 15 residues. Trimming removed 1 base from V and 8 bases from J; junction bases left unmatched: 10. DNA for the CDR3: TGTGCCAGTAGTATAGCCCGGACAGGTTTTGGCGGCTACACCTTC. It codes for CASSIARTGFGGYTF.

This rearrangement joins TRBV11-2 to TRBJ2-1; a possible D gene is TRBD2 (6 bases). This CDR3 has 13 amino acids. Trimming took 1 base from V and 11 from J, leaving 12 bases between them. CDR1 is SGHAT, CDR2 FQNNGV, per germline. CDR3 coding DNA: TGTGCCAGCAGCTTAGTTCCACGGGAGAAGCAGTTCTTC. It codes for CASSLVPREKQFF. Complete variable domain (other parts from reference TRBV11-2 and TRBJ2-1): EAGVAQSPRYKIIEKRQSVAFWCNPISGHATLYWYQQILGQGPKLLIQFQNNGVVDDSQLPKDRFSAERLKGVDSTLKIQPAKLEDSAVYLCASSLVPREKQFFGPGTRLTVL.

V usage is TRBV5-1 and J usage is TRBJ1-4; D is ambiguous. Germline V CDR1 and CDR2: SGHRS, YFSETQ. V dropped 4 bases and J dropped 7 bases, with 20 bases sitting between them. This CDR3 comprises 16 residues. The CDR3 reads CASSATPGDNGEKLFF. The CDR3 DNA follows: TGCGCCAGCAGCGCAACCCCCGGGGATAACGGTGAAAAACTGTTTTTT.

This chain connects TRBV18 to TRBJ1-2; D gene ambiguous. Germline V gene sequence: CDR1 KGHSH, CDR2 LQKENI. V dropped 5 bases and J dropped 2 bases, with 9 bases sitting between them. The CDR3 loop spans 13 amino acids. This CDR3 is CASSSTENYGYTF. The CDR3 region has the DNA TGTGCCAGCTCATCGACGGAGAACTATGGCTACACCTTC.

This rearrangement joins TRBV19 to TRBJ2-7; TRBD1 aligns across 9 bases. The V gene end was trimmed by 5 bases and the J gene end by 2 bases; junction bases not matched to a gene: 16. Germline V gene lookup returns CDR1 LNHDA and CDR2 SQIVND (reference sequence). The CDR3 spans 18 residues. This CDR3 is CASSVRDREGKVTYEQYF. Written as DNA, the CDR3 is TGTGCCAGTAGTGTCCGGGACAGGGAGGGTAAAGTGACCTACGAGCAGTACTTC. Based on the CDR3 plus reference TRBV19 and TRBJ2-7, the full variable domain is DGGITQSPKYLFRKEGQNVTLSCEQNLNHDAMYWYRQDPGQGLRLIYYSQIVNDFQKGDIAEGYSVSREKKESFPLTVTSAQKNPTAFYLCASSVRDREGKVTYEQYFGPGTRLTVT.

The chain links TRBV19 to TRBJ1-5, with 8 bases that match TRBD1. Germline CDR1 reads LNHDA; CDR2 reads SQIVND (reference sequence). The CDR3 consists of 16 residues. The J segment lost 6 bases and the V segment lost 3 bases, leaving 10 bases of the junction unmatched. The CDR3 bases are TGTGCCAGTAGTATTGGGACAGGATCTTTCGGTCAGCCCCAGCATTTT. The encoded protein is CASSIGTGSFGQPQHF. The whole variable domain, filled in from reference TRBV19 and TRBJ1-5, reads DGGITQSPKYLFRKEGQNVTLSCEQNLNHDAMYWYRQDPGQGLRLIYYSQIVNDFQKGDIAEGYSVSREKKESFPLTVTSAQKNPTAFYLCASSIGTGSFGQPQHFGDGTRLSIL.

This chain uses TRBV4-2 with TRBJ2-3; 14 bases align to TRBD2. Germline CDR1 is LGHNA and CDR2 is YNFKEQ. The trim removed 1 base at V and 4 bases at J, leaving 7 bases unmatched. The CDR3 spans 18 residues. The CDR3 bases are TGTGCCAGCAGCCAAGCTGCGACTAGCGGGGGGGCGGCAGATACGCAGTATTTT. The encoded protein is CASSQAATSGGAADTQYF.

The chain joins TRBV28 to TRBJ2-5; TRBD1 matches at 7 bases. There are 15 residues in the CDR3. The ends lost 2 bases at V and 5 bases at J; junction bases unmatched: 8. Germline CDR1 MDHEN, CDR2 SYDVKM. CDR3 sequence (DNA): TGTGCCAGCAGTTTAGCAGACAGGGATGGGGAGACCCAGTACTTC. Protein product: CASSLADRDGETQYF.